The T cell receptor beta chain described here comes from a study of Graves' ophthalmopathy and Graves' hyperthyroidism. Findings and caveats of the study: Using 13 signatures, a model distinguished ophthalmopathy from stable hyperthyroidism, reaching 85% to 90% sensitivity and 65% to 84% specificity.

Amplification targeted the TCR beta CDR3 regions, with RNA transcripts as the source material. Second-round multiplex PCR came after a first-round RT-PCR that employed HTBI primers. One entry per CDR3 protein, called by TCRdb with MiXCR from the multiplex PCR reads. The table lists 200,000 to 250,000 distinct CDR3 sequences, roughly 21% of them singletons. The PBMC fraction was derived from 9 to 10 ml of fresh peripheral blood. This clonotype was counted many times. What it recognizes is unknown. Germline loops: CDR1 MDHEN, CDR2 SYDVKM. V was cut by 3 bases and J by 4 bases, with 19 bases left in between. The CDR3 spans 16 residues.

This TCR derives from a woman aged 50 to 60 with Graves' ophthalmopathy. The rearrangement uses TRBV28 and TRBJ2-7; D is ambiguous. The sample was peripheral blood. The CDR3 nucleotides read TGTGCCAGCAGTTTTAGTCTTCCCAGAGCTTCTTACGAGCAGTACTTC. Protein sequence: CASSFSLPRASYEQYF.